This T cell receptor (beta chain) appears in the sequencing data of a study of T cells in Graves' hyperthyroidism and ophthalmopathy. Overall study: The authors collected peripheral blood at initial diagnosis, before any treatment.

RNA transcripts served as the template for amplifying TCR beta CDR3 regions. The TCR CDR3 was amplified in a first-round RT-PCR using the HTBI primer set. Each CDR3 protein gets one entry after TCRdb re-called the multiplex PCR reads with MiXCR. The sample includes more than 300,000 distinct CDR3 sequences, less than 20% seen only once; the top ten take over 35%. Broader study findings: The majority of expanded thyroid clonotypes above 0.001 also appeared in blood. Ophthalmopathy was identified by the model a median roughly six months ahead of onset.

Germline CDR1 WNHNN, CDR2 SYGVQD (reference sequence). The V end lost 10 bases, the J end lost 3 bases, and 16 bases lay between the germline ends. The CDR3 runs 13 residues. PBMCs were derived from roughly 10 ml fresh peripheral blood. A few counts support this clonotype. As yet, its antigen is unknown. This clonotype was obtained from a man in his late teens or twenties with Graves' ophthalmopathy. The V and J genes are TRBV10-1 and TRBJ2-7, with a tentative D call TRBD1 (5 bases). What was sequenced was blood. The CDR3 DNA reads TGCGCCATCATCACAGGAATTCTCTACGAGCAGTACTTC. It yields the protein CAIITGILYEQYF.